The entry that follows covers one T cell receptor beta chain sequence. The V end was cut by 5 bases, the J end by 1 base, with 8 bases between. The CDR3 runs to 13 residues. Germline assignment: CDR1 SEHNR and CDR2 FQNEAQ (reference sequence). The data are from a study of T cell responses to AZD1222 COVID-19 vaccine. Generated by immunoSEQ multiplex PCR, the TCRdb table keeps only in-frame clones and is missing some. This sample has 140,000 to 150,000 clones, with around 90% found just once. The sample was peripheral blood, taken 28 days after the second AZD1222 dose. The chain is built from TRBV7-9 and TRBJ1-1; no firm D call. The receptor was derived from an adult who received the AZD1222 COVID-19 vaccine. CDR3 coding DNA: TGTGCCAGCAGCCCCCGGGGGAACACTGAAGCTTTCTTT. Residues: CASSPRGNTEAFF.